This T cell receptor beta chain is drawn from a study of blood T cell repertoires in COVID-19. Study-wide context: Sites across the United States, Italy and Spain contributed samples from acute and convalescent COVID-19.

The CDR3 loop spans 16 amino acids. J gave up 4 bases and V 3 bases, and 14 bases lay outside the gene matches. CDR1 GTSNPN and CDR2 SVGIG come from the germline V gene (reference sequence). Here immunoSEQ multiplex PCR was the method, and the copy in TCRdb shows in-frame clones only, minus some. This sample has some 200,000 clones; 70% to 80% occur once, and the top ten carry approximately 15%. Individuals drawn from about two dozen US areas were about 18 to 89 years old. Participant-given clinical history determined each cohort assignment. Recovery among Cohort 3 donors was established by two negative PCRs, clearance, or symptom resolution.

The sequence was obtained from a woman between 50 and 59 years old who had recovered from COVID-19. This rearrangement joins TRBV30 to TRBJ1-2, with TRBD1 matching 7 bases. The sample comprised PBMCs or T cells enriched from blood (not recorded which). The CDR3 here is CAWSGETGPGGYGYTF. The CDR3, as DNA: TGTGCCTGGAGCGGGGAGACAGGGCCCGGAGGCTATGGCTACACCTTC.